The clone carrying this T cell receptor beta chain has ten or more counts. The record originates from a study of early T cells in non-severe SARS-CoV-2 infection. The CDR3 has 18 amino acids. CDR1 is MNHNS, CDR2 SASEGT, per germline. After removal of 1 base from V and 0 bases from J, the junction contained 6 bases not matched to a gene. TCRdb ran MiXCR on the 5' RACE reads and lists one entry per CDR3 protein. The table shows some 62,000 distinct CDR3 sequences, with 7.5% to 10% occurring only once. The V and J genes are TRBV6-1 and TRBJ2-4; 10 positions agree with TRBD1. Sample: whole blood. The clonotype originates from an adult who was a healthcare worker with PCR-confirmed SARS-CoV-2 infection or an uninfected control (not recorded which). In DNA form, the CDR3 reads TGTGCCAGCAGTGAAGGGTCGGACAGGGGGGAAGCCAAAAACATTCAGTACTTC. This encodes CASSEGSDRGEAKNIQYF.